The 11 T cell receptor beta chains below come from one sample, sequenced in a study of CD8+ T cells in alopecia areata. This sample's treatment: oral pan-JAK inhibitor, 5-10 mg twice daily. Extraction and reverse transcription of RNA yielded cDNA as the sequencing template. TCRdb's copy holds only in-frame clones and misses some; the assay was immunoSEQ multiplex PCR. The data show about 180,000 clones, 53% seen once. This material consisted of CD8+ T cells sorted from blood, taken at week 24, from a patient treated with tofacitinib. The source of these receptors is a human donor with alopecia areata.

The CDR3 loop reads CSVDYRGSTTNYGYTF. The DNA of the CDR3 is TGCAGCGTTGATTACAGGGGATCCACTACCAACTATGGCTACACCTTC. This chain connects TRBV29-1 to TRBJ1-2; TRBD1 agrees at 7 bases. With V trimmed by 3 bases and J by 2 bases, 12 bases remained unmatched. Germline CDR1 SQVTM, CDR2 ANQGSEA. The CDR3 contains 16 residues.

The chain's CDR3 is CASQRDRGSYEQYF. In nucleotides, the CDR3 is TGTGCCAGCCAACGGGACAGGGGGTCCTACGAGCAGTACTTC. V gene TRBV7-2 combines with J gene TRBJ2-7; TRBD1 aligns across 11 bases. J was trimmed by 1 base and V by 8 bases; bases with no gene match: 4. This CDR3 has 14 amino acids. Germline V gene sequence: CDR1 SGHTA, CDR2 FQGNSA.

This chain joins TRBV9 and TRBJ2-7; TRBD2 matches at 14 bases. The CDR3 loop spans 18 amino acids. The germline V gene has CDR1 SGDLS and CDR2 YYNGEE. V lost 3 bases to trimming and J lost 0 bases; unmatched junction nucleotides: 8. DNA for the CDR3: TGTGCCAGCAGCGACGGGACTAGCGGGGGCTCGAGCTCCTACGAGCAGTACTTC. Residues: CASSDGTSGGSSSYEQYF.

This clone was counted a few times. The CDR3 DNA is TGTGCCTGGACCCTGGGGGGCTCAACCGAGCAGTTCTTC. Amino acid sequence: CAWTLGGSTEQFF. The chain is built from TRBV30 and TRBJ2-1; either TRBD1 or TRBD2 may supply D (6 bases each). Germline assignment: CDR1 GTSNPN and CDR2 SVGIG (reference sequence). This CDR3 has 13 amino acids. The V and J ends lost 4 bases and 10 bases respectively, with 17 bases between them.

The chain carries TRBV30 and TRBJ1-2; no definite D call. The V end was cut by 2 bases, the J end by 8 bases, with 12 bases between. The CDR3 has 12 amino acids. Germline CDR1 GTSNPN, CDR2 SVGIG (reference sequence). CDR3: CAWSPSIRGYTF. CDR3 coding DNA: TGTGCCTGGAGTCCCAGCATAAGGGGCTACACCTTC.

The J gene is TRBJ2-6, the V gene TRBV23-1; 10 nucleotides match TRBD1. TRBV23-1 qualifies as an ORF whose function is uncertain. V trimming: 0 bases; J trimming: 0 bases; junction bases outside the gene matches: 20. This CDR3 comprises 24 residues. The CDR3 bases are TGCGCCAGCAGTCAATCGACAGCTGGACAGGGGGTAATCCCTGCCATCTCTGGGGCCAACGTCCTGACTTTC. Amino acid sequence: CASSQSTAGQGVIPAISGANVLTF.

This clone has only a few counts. For the CDR3, the DNA is TGTGCCAGCCTTCTAACAGTGGCGCAGTACTTC. Its protein product is CASLLTVAQYF. The chain links TRBV2 to TRBJ2-7; unclear D gene. Germline V lookup: CDR1 SNHLY, CDR2 FYNNEI. V gave up 8 bases and J gave up 9 bases, with 14 bases separating them. CDR3 length: 11 amino acids. Together with reference TRBV2 and TRBJ2-7, the CDR3 gives the full variable domain: EPEVTQTPSHQVTQMGQEVILRCVPISNHLYFYWYRQILGQKVEFLVSFYNNEISEKSEIFDDQFSVERPDGSNFTLKIRSTKLEDSAMYFCASLLTVAQYFGPGTRLTVT.

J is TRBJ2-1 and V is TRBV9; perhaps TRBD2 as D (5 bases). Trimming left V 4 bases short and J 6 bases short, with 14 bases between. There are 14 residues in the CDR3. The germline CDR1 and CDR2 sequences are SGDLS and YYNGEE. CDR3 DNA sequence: TGTGCCAGCAGCCCACTCGGGGAGTTCAATGAGCAGTTCTTC. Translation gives CASSPLGEFNEQFF.

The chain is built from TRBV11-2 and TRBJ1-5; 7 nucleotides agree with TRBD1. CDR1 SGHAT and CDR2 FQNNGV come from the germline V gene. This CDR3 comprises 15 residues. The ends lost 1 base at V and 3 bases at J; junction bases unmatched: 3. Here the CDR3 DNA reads TGTGCCAGCAGCTTAGCCGGGACAGTCAATCAGCCCCAGCATTTT. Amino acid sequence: CASSLAGTVNQPQHF.

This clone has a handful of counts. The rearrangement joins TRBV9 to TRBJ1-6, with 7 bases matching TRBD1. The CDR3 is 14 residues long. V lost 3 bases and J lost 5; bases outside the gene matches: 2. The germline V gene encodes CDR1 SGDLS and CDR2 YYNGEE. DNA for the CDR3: TGTGCCAGCAGCGCGGGACAGAATAATTCACCCCTCCACTTT. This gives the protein CASSAGQNNSPLHF.

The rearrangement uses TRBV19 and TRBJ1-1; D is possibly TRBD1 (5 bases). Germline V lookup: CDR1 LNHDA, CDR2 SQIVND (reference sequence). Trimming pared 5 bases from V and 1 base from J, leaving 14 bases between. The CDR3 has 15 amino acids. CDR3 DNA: TGTGCCAGTAGTCCCTACTCGGGGGGGAACACTGAAGCTTTCTTT. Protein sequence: CASSPYSGGNTEAFF.